What follows are 26 T cell receptor beta chains derived from one specimen sequenced in a study of blood T cell repertoires in COVID-19 (dated by TCRdb to 2018 to 2020). Library generation was performed with the immunoSEQ multiplex PCR assay. The table comes from immuneACCESS by way of TCRdb, which keeps in-frame sequences with V and J called. Part of the clones is missing from these tables; in studies checked, under half for an unresolved V gene and the rest for unknown reasons. For this sample the table gives about 200,000 clones, of which 70% to 80% were detected only once. The ten biggest clones cover almost 6% of the sample. Sequenced: peripheral blood. All receptors derive from a woman in her thirties or forties with COVID-19, enrolled during active disease.

This clone was counted only a few times. The CDR3 DNA is TGTGCCAGCAGCGCGGGACAGTTCTCCGGGGAGCTGTTTTTT. Translating gives CASSAGQFSGELFF. The V gene is TRBV7-2, the J gene TRBJ2-2, with D possibly matching TRBD1 (7 bases). The CDR3 extends over 14 amino acids. Germline CDR1 reads SGHTA; CDR2 reads FQGNSA. V lost 5 bases to trimming and J lost 6 bases, with 13 bases between them.

This chain uses TRBV6-5 with TRBJ2-7; D gene uncertain. The germline V gene encodes CDR1 MNHEY and CDR2 SVGAGI. The V end lost 7 bases, the J end lost 7 bases, and 14 bases lay between the germline ends. This CDR3 has 12 amino acids. CDR3 coding DNA: TGTGCCAGCAAGGCGGCTGCTGGGGAGCAGTACTTC. It codes for CASKAAAGEQYF.

The chain has TRBV12-3 or TRBV12-4 and TRBJ2-7; no reliable D call. The CDR3 is 12 residues long. Trimming took off 5 bases at V and 2 bases at J, with 7 bases between the two ends. CDR3 region: CASSLTTYEQYF. The DNA for the CDR3 is TGTGCCAGCAGTCTCACAACCTACGAGCAGTACTTC.

The chain carries TRBV19 and TRBJ1-5; weak D call: TRBD1 (6 bases). The germline V and J ends were trimmed by 4 bases and 0 bases, with 13 bases remaining between them. This CDR3 is 16 amino acids long. The germline CDR1 and CDR2 sequences are LNHDA and SQIVND (reference sequence). CDR3 protein: CASSSPDRISNQPQHF. CDR3 bases: TGTGCCAGTAGTAGCCCTGACAGGATTAGCAATCAGCCCCAGCATTTT.

The chain uses TRBV19 and TRBJ2-5; D is ambiguous. This CDR3 has 13 amino acids. From germline, CDR1 is LNHDA and CDR2 SQIVND (reference sequence). V lost 1 base and J 1 base, leaving 4 bases between the germline ends. This CDR3 is CASSIVGQETQYF. CDR3 nucleotide sequence: TGTGCCAGTAGTATAGTCGGCCAAGAGACCCAGTACTTC. The full variable domain, rest sourced from reference TRBV19 and TRBJ2-5, is DGGITQSPKYLFRKEGQNVTLSCEQNLNHDAMYWYRQDPGQGLRLIYYSQIVNDFQKGDIAEGYSVSREKKESFPLTVTSAQKNPTAFYLCASSIVGQETQYFGPGTRLLVL.

This rearrangement joins TRBV10-2 to TRBJ2-7; no reliable D call. The length of the CDR3 is 12 residues. Germline CDR1 reads WSHSY; CDR2 reads SAAADI. The V end was cut by 4 bases, the J end by 7 bases, with 11 bases between. The CDR3 coding sequence is TGCGCCAGCAGTGCTTGGGCTGGGGAGCAGTACTTC. Its translation is CASSAWAGEQYF.

This clone was seen only a few times. V is TRBV3-1 (or the pseudogene TRBV3-2) and J is TRBJ1-2; the match to TRBD1 covers 7 bases. Per germline, CDR1 LGHDT and CDR2 YNNKEL (reference sequence). Trimming removed 6 bases from V and 6 bases from J; junction bases left unmatched: 7. This CDR3 comprises 13 residues. The CDR3 loop reads CASRPTGWDGYTF. As DNA, the CDR3 is TGTGCCAGCAGACCGACAGGGTGGGATGGCTACACCTTC.

The chain carries TRBV18 and TRBJ1-2; D call uncertain. CDR3 length equals 15 residues. The V end lost 3 bases, the J end lost 7 bases, and 18 bases lay between the germline ends. Germline V lookup: CDR1 KGHSH, CDR2 LQKENI. CDR3 region: CASSPQKPRQVGYTF. CDR3 sequence (DNA): TGTGCCAGCTCACCCCAAAAACCCCGGCAGGTTGGCTACACCTTC.

In this sample, this clone turned up once. This chain joins TRBV11-3 and TRBJ2-3; no clear D gene. The CDR3 extends over 14 amino acids. V lost 5 bases and J lost 3, with 12 bases in between. CDR1 and CDR2 (germline): SGHNT, YENEEA. As DNA, the CDR3 is TGTGCCAGCAGCCCCAGTCCTTATACAGATACGCAGTATTTT. It translates to CASSPSPYTDTQYF.

This clone has a single count. V is TRBV6-5 and J is TRBJ2-7, with D possibly TRBD1 on 7 matching bases. The V gene's germline CDR1 is MNHEY and CDR2 SVGAGI. The CDR3 covers 15 residues. Trimming stripped 0 bases from V and 0 bases from J, with 9 bases between. CDR3 protein: CASSYSRDSSYEQYF. The CDR3 nucleotides are TGTGCCAGCAGTTACTCGCGGGACAGCTCCTACGAGCAGTACTTC.

This clone was seen only once. V gene TRBV25-1 combines with J gene TRBJ1-1; 7 positions match TRBD1. Germline loops: CDR1 MGHDK, CDR2 SYGVNS. The length of the CDR3 is 15 residues. V gave up 4 bases and J gave up 4 bases; unmatched junction bases: 9. CDR3 amino acids: CASSASQGPATEAFF. CDR3 in DNA: TGTGCCAGCAGTGCTTCACAGGGGCCGGCCACTGAAGCTTTCTTT.

The chain employs TRBV5-1 and TRBJ1-1; D remains unclear. V was shortened by 0 bases and J by 1 base, with 7 bases between the two germline ends. The CDR3 has 14 residues. Germline V gives CDR1 SGHRS, CDR2 YFSETQ. CDR3 coding DNA: TGCGCCAGCAGCTTGGCAGTTACGAACACTGAAGCTTTCTTT. It codes for CASSLAVTNTEAFF.

The chain is built from TRBV18 and TRBJ2-7; D is perhaps TRBD1 (6 bases). V was pared by 2 bases and J by 3 bases, with 11 bases between. This CDR3 region has 14 residues. CDR1 is KGHSH and CDR2 is LQKENI in the germline V gene. This chain's CDR3 is CASSPSTGNYEQYF. CDR3 sequence (DNA): TGTGCCAGCTCACCATCGACAGGAAACTACGAGCAGTACTTC.

This sequence joins TRBV2 and TRBJ2-7; 9 bases are shared with TRBD1. CDR3 length equals 13 residues. V shed 9 bases and J 3 bases; nucleotides not matched to a gene: 6. Germline CDR1 reads SNHLY; CDR2 reads FYNNEI. CDR3 coding DNA: TGTGCCAGTGGACAGGGGATTTACTACGAGCAGTACTTC. It yields the protein CASGQGIYYEQYF. The full variable domain, completed using reference TRBV2 and TRBJ2-7, is EPEVTQTPSHQVTQMGQEVILRCVPISNHLYFYWYRQILGQKVEFLVSFYNNEISEKSEIFDDQFSVERPDGSNFTLKIRSTKLEDSAMYFCASGQGIYYEQYFGPGTRLTVT.

This sequence joins TRBV7-2 and TRBJ2-5; a weak D match, TRBD1 (6 bases). This CDR3 has 13 amino acids. Trimming removed 3 bases at V and 3 bases at J, with 8 bases between. Germline V gene data show CDR1 as SGHTA and CDR2 as FQGNSA. The CDR3 here is CASSFRDKETQYF. CDR3 coding DNA: TGTGCCAGCAGCTTTAGGGACAAAGAGACCCAGTACTTC.

The rearrangement links TRBV19 to TRBJ2-7, with TRBD2 identical over 9 bases. With 4 bases clipped from V and 6 bases from J, the junction kept 7 bases outside the gene matches. This CDR3 region has 14 residues. From germline, CDR1 is LNHDA and CDR2 SQIVND (reference sequence). This chain's CDR3 is CASSKVLAGGEQYF. CDR3 in DNA: TGTGCCAGTAGTAAAGTACTAGCGGGCGGCGAGCAGTACTTC.

The V and J genes are TRBV6-5 and TRBJ2-7; D is unclear. The germline V gene encodes CDR1 MNHEY and CDR2 SVGAGI. This CDR3 has 11 amino acids. Trimming removed 7 bases from V and 0 bases from J, with 4 bases in between. CDR3 in DNA: TGTGCCAGCACCGTCTCCTACGAGCAGTACTTC. Translated, it gives CASTVSYEQYF.

This chain connects TRBV30 to TRBJ2-7, with D maybe TRBD2 (5 bases). The V end was cut by 5 bases, the J end by 4 bases, with 12 bases between. CDR3 length: 12 amino acids. CDR1 GTSNPN and CDR2 SVGIG come from the germline V gene (reference sequence). CDR3 sequence reads: CAWGELAYEQYF. The CDR3 region has the DNA TGTGCCTGGGGGGAGCTAGCTTACGAGCAGTACTTC.

The rearrangement links TRBV19 to TRBJ2-2; D uncertain. Germline V gene data show CDR1 as LNHDA and CDR2 as SQIVND (reference sequence). The germline V and J ends were trimmed by 4 bases and 9 bases, with 6 bases remaining between them. The CDR3 has 11 residues. The CDR3 DNA is TGTGCCAGTAGTACCCAGAGGGAGCTGTTTTTT. Translating gives CASSTQRELFF. Together with reference TRBV19 and TRBJ2-2, the CDR3 gives the full variable domain: DGGITQSPKYLFRKEGQNVTLSCEQNLNHDAMYWYRQDPGQGLRLIYYSQIVNDFQKGDIAEGYSVSREKKESFPLTVTSAQKNPTAFYLCASSTQRELFFGEGSRLTVL.

The rearrangement joins TRBV9 to TRBJ1-1, with D perhaps TRBD1 (5 bases). This CDR3 has 14 amino acids. Per the germline V gene, CDR1 is SGDLS and CDR2 is YYNGEE. Trimming took off 3 bases at V and 5 bases at J, with 14 bases between the two ends. DNA for the CDR3: TGTGCCAGCAGCGCCGACCCCAAGGGGACTGAAGCTTTCTTT. Protein product: CASSADPKGTEAFF.

CDR3 region: CASSLGVMNTEAFF. For the CDR3, the DNA is TGCGCCAGCAGCTTGGGAGTGATGAACACTGAAGCTTTCTTT. The chain combines TRBV5-1 with TRBJ1-1; D call uncertain. CDR3 length equals 14 residues. CDR1 and CDR2 (germline): SGHRS, YFSETQ. V was pared by 0 bases and J by 0 bases, with 6 bases between.

The chain recombines TRBV10-1 with TRBJ2-1; 10 positions match TRBD2. This CDR3 is built from 15 residues. Germline values: CDR1 WNHNN, CDR2 SYGVQD (reference sequence). The V segment lost 4 bases and the J segment 7 bases; nucleotides outside the gene matches: 7. The chain's CDR3 is CASSVSASGSNEQFF. The CDR3 bases are TGCGCCAGCAGTGTTTCGGCTAGCGGGAGTAATGAGCAGTTCTTC.

This CDR3 reads CASSNPRGSVENEQFF. For the CDR3, the DNA is TGTGCCAGCAGCAACCCGCGGGGGTCGGTGGAAAATGAGCAGTTCTTC. The chain joins TRBV9 to TRBJ2-1; 7 nucleotides align to TRBD2. Germline V gene lookup returns CDR1 SGDLS and CDR2 YYNGEE. The CDR3 spans 16 residues. Trimming cost V 4 bases and J 7 bases; bases outside gene matches: 14.

This clone has a handful of counts. The rearrangement joins TRBV29-1 to TRBJ1-4; 8 bases line up with TRBD1. Germline values: CDR1 SQVTM, CDR2 ANQGSEA. This CDR3 is 13 amino acids long. The junction had 2 bases not matched to a gene; V was cut back by 5 bases and J by 3 bases. The CDR3 bases are TGCAGCGTTCAGGACAGGGCTAATGAAAAACTGTTTTTT. It specifies CSVQDRANEKLFF. The complete variable domain, with remaining parts taken from reference TRBV29-1 and TRBJ1-4, reads SAVISQKPSRDICQRGTSLTIQCQVDSQVTMMFWYRQQPGQSLTLIATANQGSEATYESGFVIDKFPISRPNLTFSTLTVSNMSPEDSSIYLCSVQDRANEKLFFGSGTQLSVL.

The rearrangement links TRBV18 to TRBJ1-2; the match to TRBD1 covers 7 bases. V lost 4 bases to trimming and J lost 6 bases; unmatched junction nucleotides: 8. The CDR3 covers 14 residues. CDR1 and CDR2 from the germline V gene are KGHSH and LQKENI. CDR3 sequence: CASSLWEQGNGYTF. For the CDR3, the DNA is TGTGCCAGCTCACTGTGGGAACAGGGGAATGGCTACACCTTC.

The rearrangement links TRBV6-5 to TRBJ2-7; maybe TRBD1 (5 bases). V lost 7 bases and J lost 6, with 19 bases in between. The CDR3 loop spans 14 amino acids. Germline V gene sequence: CDR1 MNHEY, CDR2 SVGAGI. As DNA, the CDR3 is TGTGCCAGCACCCGAAAGGGGCATGTCGTCGAGCAGTACTTC. As protein: CASTRKGHVVEQYF.